Described below is a single TCR beta chain sequence and its context. The source of the sample is a study of T cell responses to AZD1222 COVID-19 vaccine. The CDR3 runs 14 residues. Germline V gives CDR1 SNHLY, CDR2 FYNNEI. V was cut by 1 base and J by 11 bases, with 15 bases left in between. The table came from immunoSEQ multiplex PCR; TCRdb's copy has only in-frame clones and leaves some out. The sample has some 150,000 clones, more than 85% seen once. V usage is TRBV2 and J usage is TRBJ1-5, with D possibly TRBD1 on 5 matching bases. The sequencing here drew on peripheral blood, taken on day 0 of MenACWY control vaccination. The TCR was taken from an adult in good health. The CDR3 coding sequence is TGTGCCAGCAGTGAAGATCGAGGGTTGGGGGCCCAGCATTTT. Translated, it gives CASSEDRGLGAQHF.